The 9 T cell receptor beta chains below were found in one sample sequenced in a study of graft-versus-host responses after intestinal transplantation. Using immunoSEQ multiplex PCR, the repertoire was profiled, and TCRdb retains in-frame clones only, with some absent. The repertoire holds under 140,000 clones, with over 85% as singletons. Antigens of these TCRs are unknown. Sequencing was performed on unstimulated CD8+ T cells sorted from spleen or lymph node cells, taken before intestinal transplant. These receptors all come from a human donor who received an intestinal transplant.

V gene TRBV5-1 combines with J gene TRBJ2-1, with 8 bases that match TRBD1. CDR1 and CDR2 (germline): SGHRS, YFSETQ. The CDR3 covers 14 residues. V gave up 4 bases and J gave up 7 bases; unmatched junction bases: 7. The CDR3, as DNA: TGCGCCAGCAGCCCCGGACAGGGAGGTAATGAGCAGTTCTTC. Its protein product is CASSPGQGGNEQFF.

The V gene is TRBV19, the J gene TRBJ2-3; 7 bases are shared with TRBD1. Germline CDR1 is LNHDA and CDR2 is SQIVND (reference sequence). The CDR3 runs to 15 residues. The V gene end was trimmed by 8 bases and the J gene end by 2 bases; junction bases not matched to a gene: 10. Here the CDR3 reads CASAQVGTVTDTQYF. CDR3 bases: TGTGCCAGTGCCCAGGTGGGGACAGTCACAGATACGCAGTATTTT.

V and J are TRBV5-1 and TRBJ2-1; TRBD2 is a possible D gene (6 bases). The germline V and J ends were trimmed by 2 bases and 8 bases, with 8 bases remaining between them. The CDR3 covers 12 residues. Germline CDR1 reads SGHRS; CDR2 reads YFSETQ. CDR3 region: CASSFGGYEQFF. The CDR3 nucleotides read TGCGCCAGCAGCTTTGGGGGGTATGAGCAGTTCTTC.

This chain connects TRBV4-1 to TRBJ2-7; 12 nucleotides align to TRBD1. Germline CDR1 MGHRA, CDR2 YSYEKL. The CDR3 runs 16 residues. J lost 2 bases, V lost 4 bases, and 6 bases had no gene match. For the CDR3, the DNA is TGCGCCAGCAGCCCGACCGGGACAGGGGGCCCCTACGAGCAGTACTTC. The encoded protein is CASSPTGTGGPYEQYF.

A few counts support this clone. The chain uses TRBV21-1 and TRBJ2-7; the table assigns TRBD1, which was not confirmed against the DNA. TRBV21-1 is reported as a pseudogene. The CDR3 sequence is 16 residues long. In DNA, the CDR3 is TGTGCCAGCAGCAAACTTGACACCCCGAGCATCTACGAGCAGTACTTC. Translated: CASSKLDTPSIYEQYF.

This chain uses TRBV7-9 with TRBJ2-7; 8 bases are shared with TRBD1. CDR3 length: 15 residues. V was pared by 4 bases and J by 2 bases, with 7 bases of the junction left unmatched. Looked up from germline, CDR1 is SEHNR and CDR2 is FQNEAQ (reference sequence). The chain's CDR3 is CASSSGVRGPYEQYF. CDR3 coding DNA: TGTGCCAGCAGCTCGGGGGTCAGGGGGCCCTACGAGCAGTACTTC.

This chain connects TRBV4-1 to TRBJ2-7; 7 positions agree with TRBD1. CDR1 is MGHRA and CDR2 is YSYEKL in the germline V gene. The CDR3 length is 15 residues. Germline trimming cut 4 bases from V and 4 bases from J; bases unmatched to any gene: 10. The CDR3 loop is CASSLLSGTDYEQYF. CDR3 bases: TGCGCCAGCAGCCTACTATCCGGGACAGATTACGAGCAGTACTTC.

This chain links TRBV19 with TRBJ2-7, with TRBD1 as a possible D gene (5 bases). Trimming stripped 8 bases from V and 4 bases from J, with 18 bases between. Germline V gene lookup returns CDR1 LNHDA and CDR2 SQIVND (reference sequence). This CDR3 spans 14 amino acids. CDR3 region: CASSYGASGYEQYF. The CDR3 nucleotides are TGTGCCAGTTCCTATGGGGCCTCTGGGTACGAGCAGTACTTC.

The chain uses TRBV10-3 and TRBJ1-5; 10 bases are a match to TRBD1. The CDR3 runs 17 residues. The V gene end was trimmed by 5 bases and the J gene end by 6 bases; junction bases not matched to a gene: 13. Germline V lookup: CDR1 ENHRY, CDR2 SYGVKD. DNA of the CDR3: TGTGCCATCAGTACCAGCTTAGGACAGGGGGTTGGTCAGCCCCAGCATTTT. Translated, it gives CAISTSLGQGVGQPQHF.